This is a list of T cell receptor beta chains from one sample in a study of cytomegalovirus exposure and HLA in healthy donors. Data came from immunoSEQ multiplex PCR; TCRdb stores just in-frame clones and leaves some out. The top ten hold approximately 2.5% of the sample, which has tens of thousands of clones, 96% seen once. The sequencing input was PBMCs. The source is a man between 18 and 29 years old in good health and CMV-seronegative. CDR3s include the opening cysteine and the closing phenylalanine or tryptophan. The order of the fields is V gene, J gene, D gene, CDR3 DNA, CDR3 protein. The D gene is left open where the match is weak.

TRBV15,TRBJ2-7,TRBD2,TGTGCCACCAGTGAAGCGGGGGTCCTCTCCTACGAGCAGTACTTC,CATSEAGVLSYEQYF
TRBV27,TRBJ2-3,TRBD1,TGTGCCAGCAGAAGAAGGACAGGGGCGCCCACAGATACGCAGTATTTT,CASRRRTGAPTDTQYF
TRBV28,TRBJ1-3,TRBD1,TGTGCCAGCAAAGCCGGGACAGGCTCTGGAAACACCATATATTTT,CASKAGTGSGNTIYF
TRBV28,TRBJ2-1,TRBD2,TGTGCCAGCAGTGAGCGGGAGGTTTACAATGAGCAGTTCTTC,CASSEREVYNEQFF
TRBV11-3,TRBJ2-7,.,TGTGCCAGCAGCCCCGGACAGTCCTCCTACGAGCAGTACTTC,CASSPGQSSYEQYF
TRBV27,TRBJ2-7,TRBD2,TGTGCCAGCAGTCTCCTCGGGGGGTACGAGCAGTACTTC,CASSLLGGYEQYF
TRBV5-6,TRBJ2-7,TRBD2,TGTGCCAGCAGCACTCGGCGGACTAGCAGCTACGAGCAGTACTTC,CASSTRRTSSYEQYF
TRBV6-5,TRBJ1-4,TRBD1,TGTGCCAGCAGTTACGGGACAGGGGGCGCAAAACTGTTTTTT,CASSYGTGGAKLFF
TRBV18,TRBJ1-4,.,TGTGCCAGCTCAGTCCGGGGGGCCGATGAAAAACTGTTTTTT,CASSVRGADEKLFF
TRBV30,TRBJ1-1,.,TGTGCCTGGCAAACCGGGACAAGTAACACTGAAGCTTTCTTT,CAWQTGTSNTEAFF
TRBV10-1,TRBJ2-7,TRBD1,TGCGCCAGCAGTTCGGGACAGGGGCTCAACGAGCAGTACTTC,CASSSGQGLNEQYF
TRBV9,TRBJ1-5,.,TGTGCCAGCAGCGCACAGGAGAAAAATCAGCCCCAGCATTTT,CASSAQEKNQPQHF
TRBV28,TRBJ1-1,.,TGTGCCAGCACAACCAGGGGAACTGAAGCTTTCTTT,CASTTRGTEAFF
TRBV6-5,TRBJ1-6,.,TGTGCCAGCAGTGAAGCCACCAATTCACCCCTCCACTTT,CASSEATNSPLHF
TRBV5-8,TRBJ1-6,TRBD1,TGTGCCAGCAGCTTGAAGGGGACAGTAAATTCACCCCTCCACTTT,CASSLKGTVNSPLHF
TRBV28,TRBJ1-2,TRBD1,TGTGCCAGCAGTTCTCCGGGACAGGGTGAAGGCTACACCTTC,CASSSPGQGEGYTF
TRBV5-5,TRBJ2-3,TRBD1,TGTGCCAGCAGCCCGGCCGGGGACAGGGGCACAGATACGCAGTATTTT,CASSPAGDRGTDTQYF